One and the same sample provided the 30 T cell receptor beta chains below, sequenced in a study of blood T cell repertoires in COVID-19. Assay: immunoSEQ multiplex PCR; the TCRdb copy retains only in-frame clones and omits some. The sample holds 210,000 or so clones; 80% to 90% are singletons and the top ten take over 3.5%. Input material: PBMCs or T cells enriched from blood (not recorded which). These receptors came from a woman aged 25-40 years who had been exposed to COVID-19.

The chain recombines TRBV10-3 with TRBJ2-1; TRBD1 matches 7 bases. V lost 2 bases to trimming and J lost 2 bases; unmatched junction nucleotides: 9. The CDR3 runs to 17 residues. CDR1 is ENHRY, CDR2 SYGVKD, per germline. Written as DNA, the CDR3 is TGTGCCATCAGTGAGCCTACGACCGGGACAGCCTACAATGAGCAGTTCTTC. Protein product: CAISEPTTGTAYNEQFF.

The chain is built from TRBV2 and TRBJ2-1; 7 bases line up with TRBD2. CDR3 length: 13 residues. J lost 4 bases, V lost 9 bases, and 6 bases had no gene match. Germline lookup yields CDR1 SNHLY and CDR2 FYNNEI. This CDR3 reads CASRVAGYNEQFF. The CDR3 DNA sequence: TGTGCCAGTCGGGTAGCGGGTTACAATGAGCAGTTCTTC.

The chain uses TRBV2 and TRBJ2-2; 8 nucleotides match TRBD1. Germline CDR1 reads SNHLY; CDR2 reads FYNNEI. The CDR3 totals 17 residues. V lost 1 base, J lost 5 bases, and 9 bases stayed unmatched. CDR3 DNA: TGTGCCAGCAGTGAAGAGAGGACAGGGCGTCGAACCGGGGAGCTGTTTTTT. Amino acids: CASSEERTGRRTGELFF.

The chain joins TRBV28 to TRBJ1-1, with D possibly TRBD1 on 6 matching bases. The CDR3 sequence is 13 residues long. Trimming shortened V by 4 bases and J by 3 bases, and 9 bases separated the two germline ends. Germline-derived CDR1 and CDR2 are MDHEN and SYDVKM. CDR3 sequence: CASSYRQDTEAFF. CDR3 DNA sequence: TGTGCCAGCAGTTACCGACAGGACACTGAAGCTTTCTTT.

The chain employs TRBV27 and TRBJ1-2; D is possibly TRBD1 (6 bases). Germline CDR1 MNHEY, CDR2 SMNVEV (reference sequence). This CDR3 is 14 amino acids long. The germline V and J ends were trimmed by 2 bases and 8 bases, with 15 bases remaining between them. CDR3 loop: CASSLIQGWGGYTF. CDR3 bases: TGTGCCAGCAGTTTAATTCAGGGGTGGGGAGGCTACACCTTC.

The chain joins TRBV7-2 to TRBJ2-1; no reliable D call. This CDR3 is built from 15 residues. CDR1 is SGHTA and CDR2 is FQGNSA in the germline V gene. V lost 6 bases to trimming and J lost 0 bases, with 12 bases between them. The CDR3 here is CASSSLPSSYNEQFF. The CDR3 nucleotides read TGTGCCAGCAGTTCCCTCCCCAGCTCCTACAATGAGCAGTTCTTC.

The chain employs TRBV5-1 and TRBJ2-2; 10 positions agree with TRBD2. CDR3 length equals 16 residues. V dropped 0 bases and J dropped 6; count of bases not matched to a gene: 5. In germline, CDR1 is SGHRS, CDR2 YFSETQ. CDR3 DNA: TGCGCCAGCAGCTTGGCCTTAGCGGGAGGTGCCGGGGAGCTGTTTTTT. Amino acid sequence: CASSLALAGGAGELFF.

The chain combines TRBV19 with TRBJ2-7; 8 bases fit TRBD1. CDR1 is LNHDA, CDR2 SQIVND, per germline (reference sequence). The CDR3 contains 13 residues. Trimming removed 6 bases from V and 2 bases from J; junction bases left unmatched: 3. The CDR3 here is CASSPGGAYEQYF. In DNA, the CDR3 is TGTGCCAGTAGCCCAGGGGGCGCCTACGAGCAGTACTTC.

The J gene is TRBJ1-1, the V gene TRBV9; D ambiguous. Trimming took 0 bases from V and 11 from J, leaving 17 bases between them. The germline gives CDR1 SGDLS, CDR2 YYNGEE. The CDR3 is made up of 14 amino acids. CDR3 DNA: TGTGCCAGCAGCGTAGAGTTAGATGAGGGCTCGGCTTTCTTT. Translating gives CASSVELDEGSAFF. Combining the CDR3 with reference TRBV9 and TRBJ1-1 gives the whole variable domain DSGVTQTPKHLITATGQRVTLRCSPRSGDLSVYWYQQSLDQGLQFLIQYYNGEERAKGNILERFSAQQFPDLHSELNLSSLELGDSALYFCASSVELDEGSAFFGQGTRLTVV.

This clone showed up just once. This chain joins TRBV9 and TRBJ2-1; 8 positions agree with TRBD2. Germline loops: CDR1 SGDLS, CDR2 YYNGEE. Trimming took 4 bases from V and 3 from J; bases not matched to a gene: 12. The CDR3 covers 17 residues. CDR3 in DNA: TGTGCCAGCAGCCCCCGCTCCTCTAGCGGGCTCTACAATGAGCAGTTCTTC. Amino acid sequence: CASSPRSSSGLYNEQFF.

The chain links TRBV30 to TRBJ2-2; the D gene is possibly TRBD1 (5 bases). CDR1 is GTSNPN and CDR2 is SVGIG in the germline V gene (reference sequence). The CDR3 extends over 14 amino acids. The V and J ends lost 8 bases and 5 bases respectively, with 18 bases between them. Written as DNA, the CDR3 is TGTGCCACCCTGGGGCTAGGTGGGACCGGGGAGCTGTTTTTT. Translated: CATLGLGGTGELFF.

The genes are TRBV10-3 and TRBJ1-1; D gene ambiguous. Between the trimmed V and J ends, which lost 3 bases and 1 base, there was a span of 9 bases. Germline V CDR1 and CDR2: ENHRY, SYGVKD. The CDR3 totals 14 residues. The CDR3 is CAISERDTNTEAFF. In nucleotides, the CDR3 is TGTGCCATCAGTGAAAGAGACACGAACACTGAAGCTTTCTTT.

V gene TRBV19 combines with J gene TRBJ1-6; tentatively, D is TRBD1 (5 bases). The length of the CDR3 is 16 residues. Germline V gives CDR1 LNHDA, CDR2 SQIVND (reference sequence). V lost 4 bases and J 7 bases, leaving 17 bases between the germline ends. The CDR3 region has the DNA TGTGCCAGTAGTAGGCTTGGGGGACTCGTGAATTCACCCCTCCACTTT. The encoded protein is CASSRLGGLVNSPLHF.

Comments on this clone: The sample contains more than one DNA sequence encoding this CDR3. The chain combines TRBV9 with TRBJ2-7, with TRBD2 identical over 9 bases. Germline assignment: CDR1 SGDLS and CDR2 YYNGEE. With V trimmed by 2 bases and J by 3 bases, 6 bases remained unmatched. This CDR3 has 15 amino acids. The CDR3 sequence is CASSVASGEGYEQYF. The CDR3 nucleotides read TGTGCCAGCAGCGTTGCTAGCGGGGAAGGCTACGAGCAGTACTTC.

The count of this clone is one. The rearrangement joins TRBV12-3 or TRBV12-4 to TRBJ1-2; 7 nucleotides match TRBD1. The CDR3 spans 13 residues. V lost 2 bases and J lost 4; bases outside the gene matches: 1. CDR3 sequence reads: CASSLQGGYGYTF. The CDR3 nucleotides are TGTGCCAGCAGTTTACAGGGGGGCTATGGCTACACCTTC.

This clone was picked up one time. The genes are TRBV4-1 and TRBJ2-5, with 11 bases matching TRBD2. CDR3 length: 19 residues. The V and J ends lost 1 base and 2 bases, in that order; junction bases with no gene match: 12. Germline-derived CDR1 and CDR2 are MGHRA and YSYEKL. CDR3 in amino acids: CASSQVTGLAGGKQETQYF. DNA for the CDR3: TGCGCCAGCAGCCAAGTGACTGGTCTAGCGGGAGGAAAACAAGAGACCCAGTACTTC.

This sequence joins TRBV19 and TRBJ2-1, with 8 bases aligning to TRBD2. V gave up 5 bases and J gave up 0 bases; unmatched junction bases: 9. The CDR3 is 17 residues long. Germline V gene data show CDR1 as LNHDA and CDR2 as SQIVND (reference sequence). The CDR3 DNA follows: TGTGCCAGTAGTTGGACTAGCCTCCATAGCTCCTACAATGAGCAGTTCTTC. It encodes CASSWTSLHSSYNEQFF.

The chain carries TRBV5-6 and TRBJ1-4; D perhaps matches TRBD1 (6 bases). Germline CDR1 and CDR2: SGHDT and YYEEEE. V lost 5 bases, J lost 8 bases, and 22 bases lay in between. This CDR3 is 16 amino acids long. CDR3 region: CASSSSKQGLEEKLFF. The CDR3 bases are TGTGCCAGCAGTTCATCGAAACAGGGCCTGGAAGAAAAACTGTTTTTT.

The V gene is TRBV25-1, the J gene TRBJ2-2, with 11 nucleotides matching TRBD1. Trimming removed 3 bases from V and 3 bases from J; junction bases left unmatched: 6. The CDR3 extends over 17 amino acids. Per germline, CDR1 MGHDK and CDR2 SYGVNS. The CDR3 loop reads CASSDRGTGGYTGELFF. For the CDR3, the DNA is TGTGCCAGCAGTGATCGCGGGACAGGGGGGTACACCGGGGAGCTGTTTTTT.

This chain joins TRBV4-1 and TRBJ1-1; 8 bases agree with TRBD1. The germline V gene has CDR1 MGHRA and CDR2 YSYEKL. The CDR3 sequence is 18 residues long. V shed 1 base and J 4 bases; nucleotides not matched to a gene: 14. The CDR3 DNA reads TGCGCCAGCAGCCAAGGGACCCCTTCAATGACAGGGGCCACTGAAGCTTTCTTT. This codes for CASSQGTPSMTGATEAFF.

V usage is TRBV19 and J usage is TRBJ2-2; 7 positions agree with TRBD2. CDR1 and CDR2 from the germline V gene are LNHDA and SQIVND (reference sequence). CDR3 length equals 14 residues. Trimming cost V 7 bases and J 7 bases; bases outside gene matches: 9. The CDR3 coding sequence is TGTGCCAGTACCCTGCGGGAGTATGGCGGGGAGCTGTTTTTT. As protein: CASTLREYGGELFF.

The chain couples TRBV5-5 to TRBJ2-2, with D uncertain. This CDR3 is 13 amino acids long. Per the germline V gene, CDR1 is SGHKS and CDR2 is YYEKEE (reference sequence). V dropped 1 base and J dropped 3 bases, with 4 bases sitting between them. CDR3 in amino acids: CASSLIDTGELFF. The CDR3 DNA is TGTGCCAGCAGCTTGATCGACACCGGGGAGCTGTTTTTT.

The gene calls are TRBV5-1 and TRBJ1-2, with 9 positions matching TRBD1. The CDR3 has 16 amino acids. J was trimmed by 4 bases and V by 4 bases; bases with no gene match: 11. Germline lookup yields CDR1 SGHRS and CDR2 YFSETQ. CDR3 loop: CASSLGPGTGTYGYTF. The CDR3 region has the DNA TGCGCCAGCAGCCTCGGTCCCGGGACAGGGACCTATGGCTACACCTTC.

The chain joins TRBV29-1 to TRBJ2-1; 11 bases are shared with TRBD2. This CDR3 is built from 17 residues. The ends lost 5 bases at V and 6 bases at J; junction bases unmatched: 15. Germline CDR1 and CDR2: SQVTM and ANQGSEA. The CDR3 here is CSVLYTSGSLFPNEQFF. DNA of the CDR3: TGCAGCGTTCTCTATACTAGCGGGAGCCTTTTTCCCAATGAGCAGTTCTTC.

The chain employs TRBV9 and TRBJ1-2, with TRBD1 matching 7 bases. V shed 4 bases, J shed 5 bases, and the junction held 5 bases outside the gene matches. CDR3 length equals 13 residues. Germline CDR1 SGDLS, CDR2 YYNGEE. CDR3: CASSSRQGYGYTF. In nucleotides, the CDR3 is TGTGCCAGCAGCTCTAGACAGGGATATGGCTACACCTTC.

The genes are TRBV6-1 and TRBJ2-5, with a weak D call TRBD1 (5 bases). Germline V CDR1 and CDR2: MNHNS, SASEGT. The CDR3 covers 14 residues. V dropped 2 bases and J dropped 2 bases, with 9 bases sitting between them. DNA of the CDR3: TGTGCCAGCAGTGAAATTGACAGACAAGAGACCCAGTACTTC. It specifies CASSEIDRQETQYF.

This chain links TRBV7-9 with TRBJ1-2; the match to TRBD1 covers 8 bases. The CDR3 spans 16 residues. CDR1 and CDR2 (germline): SEHNR, FQNEAQ (reference sequence). The trim removed 6 bases at V and 6 bases at J, leaving 15 bases unmatched. The CDR3 DNA follows: TGTGCCAGCAGTCAACATCAGGGGGCGACTCGGCATGGCTACACCTTC. Amino acid sequence: CASSQHQGATRHGYTF. Full variable domain (rest looked up from reference TRBV7-9 and TRBJ1-2): DTGVSQNPRHKITKRGQNVTFRCDPISEHNRLYWYRQTLGQGPEFLTYFQNEAQLEKSRLLSDRFSAERPKGSFSTLEIQRTEQGDSAMYLCASSQHQGATRHGYTFGSGTRLTVV.

The chain employs TRBV19 and TRBJ2-3; D might be TRBD1 (6 bases). The CDR3 has 14 residues. V dropped 6 bases and J dropped 2 bases, with 12 bases sitting between them. Germline V gives CDR1 LNHDA, CDR2 SQIVND (reference sequence). DNA for the CDR3: TGTGCCAGTAGGAAAACAGGGTCCACAGATACGCAGTATTTT. Its protein product is CASRKTGSTDTQYF.

The chain couples TRBV24-1 to TRBJ2-7; 9 nucleotides agree with TRBD1. The CDR3 covers 15 residues. Germline lookup yields CDR1 KGHDR and CDR2 SFDVKD. The V gene end was trimmed by 4 bases and the J gene end by 3 bases; junction bases not matched to a gene: 6. The DNA of the CDR3 is TGTGCCACCAGTGACCCCGGGACAGGGCTCTACGAGCAGTACTTC. Protein: CATSDPGTGLYEQYF.

The CDR3 is CASSARQQDSPLHF. CDR3 bases: TGTGCCAGTTCCGCCAGGCAGCAGGATTCACCCCTCCACTTT. The chain carries TRBV19 and TRBJ1-6; no clear D. This CDR3 comprises 14 residues. CDR1 is LNHDA and CDR2 is SQIVND in the germline V gene (reference sequence). Trimming stripped 8 bases from V and 8 bases from J, with 16 bases between. Full variable domain (rest looked up from reference TRBV19 and TRBJ1-6): DGGITQSPKYLFRKEGQNVTLSCEQNLNHDAMYWYRQDPGQGLRLIYYSQIVNDFQKGDIAEGYSVSREKKESFPLTVTSAQKNPTAFYLCASSARQQDSPLHFGNGTRLTVT.